The clone carrying this TCR beta chain was recorded once. The sample comes from a study of blood T cell repertoires in COVID-19. Background on the study: Samples representing acute and convalescent COVID-19 were sourced from the United States, Italy and Spain. In each case, the material was cDNA or gDNA derived from T cells, B-cell-depleted T cells, or PBMCs.

Clones were sequenced by immunoSEQ multiplex PCR, and TCRdb holds only the in-frame ones, with some missing. This sample has over 450,000 clones; less than 90% occur once, and the top ten carry less than 9%. Sequences were obtained from peripheral blood. The TCR was taken from a woman between 45 and 65 years old with COVID-19, enrolled during active disease.

The CDR3 here is CASSSPLAGEETQYF. CDR3 in DNA: TGTGCCAGCAGCTCCCCGTTAGCGGGGGAAGAGACCCAGTACTTC. This rearrangement joins TRBV7-9 to TRBJ2-5; 9 bases map to TRBD2. V lost 4 bases and J lost 3; bases outside the gene matches: 6. Germline V gives CDR1 SEHNR, CDR2 FQNEAQ (reference sequence). The CDR3 loop spans 15 amino acids. The whole variable domain, filled in from reference TRBV7-9 and TRBJ2-5, reads DTGVSQNPRHKITKRGQNVTFRCDPISEHNRLYWYRQTLGQGPEFLTYFQNEAQLEKSRLLSDRFSAERPKGSFSTLEIQRTEQGDSAMYLCASSSPLAGEETQYFGPGTRLLVL.